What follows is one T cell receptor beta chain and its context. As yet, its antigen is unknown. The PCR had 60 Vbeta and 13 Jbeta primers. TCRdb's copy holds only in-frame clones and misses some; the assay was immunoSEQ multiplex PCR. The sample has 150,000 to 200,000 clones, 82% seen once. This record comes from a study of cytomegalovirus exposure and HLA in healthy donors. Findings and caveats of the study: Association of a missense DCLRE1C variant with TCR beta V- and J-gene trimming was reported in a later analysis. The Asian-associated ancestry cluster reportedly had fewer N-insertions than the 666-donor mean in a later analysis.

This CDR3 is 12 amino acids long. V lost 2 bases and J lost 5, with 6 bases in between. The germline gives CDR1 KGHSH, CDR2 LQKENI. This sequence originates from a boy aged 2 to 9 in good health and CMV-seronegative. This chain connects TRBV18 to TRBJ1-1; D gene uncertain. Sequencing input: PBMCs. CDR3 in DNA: TGTGCCAGCTCACCATCGTTAACTGAAGCTTTCTTT. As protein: CASSPSLTEAFF.